This entry lists 25 T cell receptor beta chains sequenced from one sample in a study of blood T cell repertoires in COVID-19. TCRdb's copy holds only in-frame clones and misses some; the assay was immunoSEQ multiplex PCR. The table shows some 340,000 clones, with 80% to 90% occurring only once. Sequenced material: PBMCs or T cells enriched from blood (not recorded which). The receptors originated from a woman aged 25-40 years who had recovered from COVID-19.

The genes are TRBV7-9 and TRBJ1-6; the D gene is possibly TRBD1 (6 bases). Trimming took off 3 bases at V and 9 bases at J, with 15 bases between the two ends. From germline, CDR1 is SEHNR and CDR2 FQNEAQ (reference sequence). The CDR3 extends over 15 amino acids. The CDR3 protein is CASSFLRQAGSPLHF. CDR3 nucleotide sequence: TGTGCCAGCAGCTTCCTTCGACAGGCCGGTTCACCCCTCCACTTT. Looking up the rest from reference TRBV7-9 and TRBJ1-6 gives the full variable domain: DTGVSQNPRHKITKRGQNVTFRCDPISEHNRLYWYRQTLGQGPEFLTYFQNEAQLEKSRLLSDRFSAERPKGSFSTLEIQRTEQGDSAMYLCASSFLRQAGSPLHFGNGTRLTVT.

This rearrangement joins TRBV28 to TRBJ2-3; possibly TRBD1 for D (6 bases). In germline, CDR1 is MDHEN, CDR2 SYDVKM. V lost 2 bases to trimming and J lost 0 bases, with 12 bases between them. This CDR3 comprises 16 residues. The CDR3 is CASSLTQGYSTDTQYF. CDR3 in DNA: TGTGCCAGCAGTTTAACACAGGGCTATAGCACAGATACGCAGTATTTT.

This clone was seen just once. The genes are TRBV4-2 and TRBJ2-3, with 8 nucleotides matching TRBD2. V was clipped by 4 bases and J by 3 bases; unmatched bases: 9. CDR1 LGHNA and CDR2 YNFKEQ come from the germline V gene. The CDR3 sequence is 16 residues long. In nucleotides, the CDR3 is TGTGCCAGCAGCCCGAGTGGGGGGACTAGTACAGATACGCAGTATTTT. It encodes CASSPSGGTSTDTQYF.

The chain employs TRBV5-1 and TRBJ2-7; 12 bases match TRBD2. CDR3 size: 15 residues. The ends lost 4 bases at V and 6 bases at J; junction bases unmatched: 8. Germline lookup yields CDR1 SGHRS and CDR2 YFSETQ. The CDR3 loop is CASSLQTSGGGEQYF. The DNA of the CDR3 is TGCGCCAGCAGCCTACAGACTAGCGGGGGAGGCGAGCAGTACTTC.

The chain uses TRBV5-4 and TRBJ2-5; TRBD1 is a possible D gene (6 bases). From germline, CDR1 is SGHNT and CDR2 YYREEE (reference sequence). Trimming took off 3 bases at V and 1 base at J, with 10 bases between the two ends. The length of the CDR3 is 14 residues. CDR3 sequence (DNA): TGTGCCAGCAGCTCAACAGGGTCCCAAGAGACCCAGTACTTC. Its protein product is CASSSTGSQETQYF. The variable domain in full, completed from reference TRBV5-4 and TRBJ2-5, reads ETGVTQSPTHLIKTRGQQVTLRCSSQSGHNTVSWYQQALGQGPQFIFQYYREEENGRGNFPPRFSGLQFPNYSSELNVNALELDDSALYLCASSSTGSQETQYFGPGTRLLVL.

V usage is TRBV27 and J usage is TRBJ1-2; perhaps TRBD1 as D (5 bases). The CDR3 loop spans 13 amino acids. Germline V gives CDR1 MNHEY, CDR2 SMNVEV (reference sequence). V shed 6 bases and J shed 6 bases, with 14 bases lying between them. The CDR3, as DNA: TGTGCCAGCAGACGGGACTCAAGCCATGGCTACACCTTC. Amino acid sequence: CASRRDSSHGYTF.

This chain uses TRBV30 with TRBJ1-4; 10 bases are shared with TRBD1. The germline V gene has CDR1 GTSNPN and CDR2 SVGIG (reference sequence). Trimming removed 1 base from V and 6 bases from J; junction bases left unmatched: 5. CDR3 length: 15 amino acids. DNA of the CDR3: TGTGCCTGGAGTGCGGCGGGACAGGGGCATGAAAAACTGTTTTTT. Its protein is CAWSAAGQGHEKLFF.

The V gene is TRBV10-2, the J gene TRBJ2-3; 9 positions match TRBD2. Trimming took 3 bases from V and 4 from J; bases not matched to a gene: 5. CDR3 size: 15 residues. CDR1 is WSHSY, CDR2 SAAADI, per germline. The CDR3 sequence: CASSDTRGGADTQYF. The CDR3 bases are TGCGCCAGCAGTGATACGCGGGGGGGGGCAGATACGCAGTATTTT.

The chain is built from TRBV10-3 and TRBJ2-1, with TRBD1 matching 7 bases. The germline V gene has CDR1 ENHRY and CDR2 SYGVKD. This CDR3 has 12 amino acids. Germline trimming cut 6 bases from V and 8 bases from J; bases unmatched to any gene: 4. The DNA of the CDR3 is TGTGCCATCAGGAGCCAGGGGGATGAGCAGTTCTTC. This codes for CAIRSQGDEQFF.

V gene TRBV9 combines with J gene TRBJ1-3, with D possibly matching TRBD1 (6 bases). The CDR3 runs 15 residues. Trimming removed 2 bases from V and 3 bases from J, with 12 bases in between. Per germline, CDR1 SGDLS and CDR2 YYNGEE. The CDR3 region has the DNA TGTGCCAGCAGCGTGGGTACAGGGAGTGGAAACACCATATATTTT. As protein: CASSVGTGSGNTIYF.

This chain connects TRBV7-8 to TRBJ1-2, with 7 bases lining up with TRBD1. Germline V gene data show CDR1 as SGHVS and CDR2 as FQNEAQ. This CDR3 contains 14 residues. Trimming removed 5 bases from V and 8 bases from J; junction bases left unmatched: 11. CDR3 sequence reads: CASSQGSTGLGYTF. The CDR3 nucleotides are TGTGCCAGCAGCCAGGGATCGACAGGGCTGGGCTACACCTTC.

This clone was found once. The rearrangement joins TRBV11-2 to TRBJ2-2; a possible D gene is TRBD2 (6 bases). The germline V gene encodes CDR1 SGHAT and CDR2 FQNNGV. V lost 3 bases and J 5 bases, leaving 7 bases between the germline ends. The CDR3 is made up of 13 amino acids. CDR3 loop: CASSLAGTGELFF. CDR3 nucleotide sequence: TGTGCCAGCAGCTTGGCGGGGACCGGGGAGCTGTTTTTT.

The chain carries TRBV24-1 and TRBJ2-3; the D gene is possibly TRBD1 (6 bases). The CDR3 sequence is 14 residues long. From germline, CDR1 is KGHDR and CDR2 SFDVKD. V was shortened by 5 bases and J by 0 bases, with 8 bases between the two germline ends. This CDR3 reads CATSGTASTDTQYF. The DNA for the CDR3 is TGTGCCACCAGTGGGACAGCCAGCACAGATACGCAGTATTTT.

The genes are TRBV25-1 and TRBJ2-7; D possibly corresponds to TRBD1 (5 bases). V lost 0 bases, J lost 5 bases, and 11 bases lay in between. Germline V gene lookup returns CDR1 MGHDK and CDR2 SYGVNS. The CDR3 is made up of 14 amino acids. The CDR3 loop reads CASSEYGRAHEQYF. In DNA form, the CDR3 reads TGTGCCAGCAGTGAATATGGCAGGGCCCACGAGCAGTACTTC.

This chain links TRBV4-2 with TRBJ2-2, with 9 positions matching TRBD2. J was trimmed by 3 bases and V by 6 bases; bases with no gene match: 5. Germline V lookup: CDR1 LGHNA, CDR2 YNFKEQ. This CDR3 has 15 residues. CDR3 sequence (DNA): TGTGCCAGCAGTCCAAAGCGGGGGGACACCGGGGAGCTGTTTTTT. Amino acid sequence: CASSPKRGDTGELFF.

The V gene is TRBV5-6, the J gene TRBJ2-7; tentatively, D is TRBD1 (6 bases). With 2 bases removed from V and 3 bases from J, the gap between germline ends came to 9 bases. The CDR3 consists of 13 residues. Germline V gene sequence: CDR1 SGHDT, CDR2 YYEEEE. The CDR3 coding sequence is TGTGCCAGCAGCTTAGTACAGGGCTACGAGCAGTACTTC. This sequence encodes CASSLVQGYEQYF.

The V gene is TRBV19, the J gene TRBJ1-3, with 7 bases lining up with TRBD1. The germline gives CDR1 LNHDA, CDR2 SQIVND (reference sequence). V lost 3 bases and J lost 3; bases outside the gene matches: 8. The CDR3 is 16 amino acids. Written as DNA, the CDR3 is TGTGCCAGTAGTATTAACAGGGGCGCGGATGGAAACACCATATATTTT. Translated: CASSINRGADGNTIYF.

The chain combines TRBV27 with TRBJ1-2; no firm D call. V was shortened by 0 bases and J by 8 bases, with 10 bases between the two germline ends. The CDR3 covers 13 residues. CDR1 is MNHEY and CDR2 is SMNVEV in the germline V gene (reference sequence). The CDR3 DNA reads TGTGCCAGCAGTTTATCGTCGCAGAGGGGCTACACCTTC. Translation gives CASSLSSQRGYTF.

V usage is TRBV3-1 (or the pseudogene TRBV3-2) and J usage is TRBJ1-2, with D possibly being TRBD1 (5 bases). The CDR3 is 15 amino acids. Germline V lookup: CDR1 LGHDT, CDR2 YNNKEL (reference sequence). V dropped 0 bases and J dropped 5 bases, with 13 bases sitting between them. CDR3 amino acids: CASSQEGGAWYGYTF. CDR3 DNA: TGTGCCAGCAGCCAAGAGGGCGGGGCTTGGTATGGCTACACCTTC.

The chain links TRBV5-5 to TRBJ2-2; 9 bases match TRBD2. Germline lookup yields CDR1 SGHKS and CDR2 YYEKEE (reference sequence). Germline trimming cut 3 bases from V and 4 bases from J; bases unmatched to any gene: 7. The CDR3 totals 16 residues. CDR3 DNA sequence: TGTGCCAGCAGCTCGCGGGGGGGGTACGGCACCGGGGAGCTGTTTTTT. This codes for CASSSRGGYGTGELFF.

V is TRBV19 and J is TRBJ2-2; no firm D call. Germline CDR1 reads LNHDA; CDR2 reads SQIVND (reference sequence). The V end was cut by 5 bases, the J end by 4 bases, with 11 bases between. The CDR3 spans 14 residues. CDR3 sequence (DNA): TGTGCCAGTAGTTCGAGTAGCCTCACCGGGGAGCTGTTTTTT. Translating it yields CASSSSSLTGELFF.

This sequence joins TRBV19 and TRBJ1-2, with 9 bases matching TRBD1. This CDR3 region has 14 residues. Germline trimming cut 8 bases from V and 5 bases from J; bases unmatched to any gene: 9. The germline gives CDR1 LNHDA, CDR2 SQIVND (reference sequence). In nucleotides, the CDR3 is TGTGCCAGTCGTAGGACAGGGGATGAGTATGGCTACACCTTC. As protein: CASRRTGDEYGYTF.

The CDR3 nucleotides read TGTGCCAGCGGGAGCGGCACTGAAGCTTTCTTT. Amino acid sequence: CASGSGTEAFF. This rearrangement joins TRBV6-5 to TRBJ1-1; D call uncertain. Deletions cut 8 bases from V and 4 bases from J, with 8 bases between. The CDR3 covers 11 residues. Germline values: CDR1 MNHEY, CDR2 SVGAGI.

Notes on this clone: A read error may account for a junction end that differs from germline. The chain uses TRBV28 and TRBJ1-1, with TRBD1 identical over 8 bases. Germline V CDR1 and CDR2: MDHEN, SYDVKM. This CDR3 has 16 residues. CDR3 in DNA: TGTGCCAGCAGTTCGCGATACGGACAGGGTGGGGACAGAGGGATCTTT. Its protein is CASSSRYGQGGDRGIF.

The rearrangement uses TRBV5-1 and TRBJ2-1, with D possibly matching TRBD1 (6 bases). In germline, CDR1 is SGHRS, CDR2 YFSETQ. The CDR3 contains 15 residues. The V end was cut by 4 bases, the J end by 0 bases, with 11 bases between. The CDR3 is CASSRGQSSYNEQFF. The CDR3 nucleotides are TGCGCCAGCAGCCGAGGACAGAGCTCCTACAATGAGCAGTTCTTC.